This TCR beta chain was sequenced in a study of T cell repertoires in cytomegalovirus infection (dated by TCRdb to about 2019). Broadly, across the study: Peptide stimulations targeted recently identified HLA-C-restricted CMV epitopes, whose presentation resists viral immunomodulation, together with well-studied HLA-B-restricted epitopes. Donor HLA type was relevant to the analysis, as public TCR beta signatures indicated carriage of CMV infection together with the matching HLA type. Broad study findings and their caveats: Cumulative frequency of public TCR beta family members discriminated carriers of CMV infection plus the relevant HLA type in this cohort and an independent 352-donor cohort. The ex vivo response was dominated by HLA-C-restricted CMV-specific TCR beta clonotypes, which also provided the single most frequent clonotype in two of eight donors.

A distance of 19 bases separates the germline ends of V and J, which lose 8 bases and 2 bases respectively. CDR3 length: 17 amino acids, cysteine to phenylalanine. The kept DNA is CDR3 alone, 51 bases in frame from the first base. According to the germline V gene, CDR1 reads MNHNS and CDR2 reads SASEGT. Per the publication, the treatment or condition label means: in vitro stimulation with specific CMV peptide epitopes to enrich CMV-specific T cells. This clonotype was counted between two and nine times. The antigen it recognizes is unknown. No per-base quality is available; no much larger clone lies one base away. TCRdb names Illumina HiSeq 1500 as the instrument used. TCRdb's own reprocessing of the public reads used fastp at Q25 and MiXCR and kept productive beta chains. For every CDR3 protein sequence, its rows merge into one entry that carries the most common genes and DNA. For this sample the table gives approximately 150,000 distinct CDR3 sequences, of which roughly 21% were detected only once. Of the sample, roughly 25% is held by the ten largest clones.

The V and J genes are TRBV6-1 and TRBJ2-6; the D gene is possibly TRBD2, with 5 bases matching. The sample in question was CD8+ T cells from cultured PBMCs, obtained from culture after CMV antigen stimulation. The origin of this receptor is a human donor in good health (CMV status not recorded). Some clones in this sample may be carry-over from other donors' samples. CDR3 reads: CASLERSFGTGANVLTF. The nucleotide sequence reads as follows: TGTGCCAGCCTTGAACGCTCGTTCGGGACTGGGGCCAACGTCCTGACTTTC.